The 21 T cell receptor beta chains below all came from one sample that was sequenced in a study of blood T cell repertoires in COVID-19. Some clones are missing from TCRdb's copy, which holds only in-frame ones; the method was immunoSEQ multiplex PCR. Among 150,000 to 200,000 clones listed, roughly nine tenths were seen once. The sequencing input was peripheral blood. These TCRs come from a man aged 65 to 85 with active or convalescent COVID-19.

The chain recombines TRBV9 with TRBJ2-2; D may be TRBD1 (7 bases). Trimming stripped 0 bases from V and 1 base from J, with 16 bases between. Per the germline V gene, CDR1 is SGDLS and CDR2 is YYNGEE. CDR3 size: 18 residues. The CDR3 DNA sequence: TGTGCCAGCAGCGTAGAGGGGGGACAGACTCGGAACACCGGGGAGCTGTTTTTT. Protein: CASSVEGGQTRNTGELFF.

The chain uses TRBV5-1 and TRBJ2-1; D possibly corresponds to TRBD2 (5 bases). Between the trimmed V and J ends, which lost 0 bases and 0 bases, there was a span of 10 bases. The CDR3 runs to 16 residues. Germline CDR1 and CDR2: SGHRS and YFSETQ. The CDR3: CASSLETGSSYNEQFF. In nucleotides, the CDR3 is TGCGCCAGCAGCTTGGAAACGGGGAGCTCCTACAATGAGCAGTTCTTC. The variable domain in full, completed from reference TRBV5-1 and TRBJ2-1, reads KAGVTQTPRYLIKTRGQQVTLSCSPISGHRSVSWYQQTPGQGLQFLFEYFSETQRNKGNFPGRFSGRQFSNSRSEMNVSTLELGDSALYLCASSLETGSSYNEQFFGPGTRLTVL.

Written as DNA, the CDR3 is TGTGCCAGCAGCGGGAGCTCCTACGAGCAGTACTTC. Protein: CASSGSSYEQYF. This rearrangement joins TRBV9 to TRBJ2-7, with D hard to call. CDR1 and CDR2 (germline): SGDLS, YYNGEE. Between the trimmed V and J ends, which lost 3 bases and 0 bases, there was a span of 4 bases. The CDR3 contains 12 residues.

CDR3 sequence reads: CASSPPTGVGEQYF. CDR3 bases: TGTGCCAGCAGCCCCCCGACAGGGGTGGGCGAGCAGTACTTC. The genes are TRBV7-9 and TRBJ2-7; 8 bases are a match to TRBD1. Germline CDR1 SEHNR, CDR2 FQNEAQ (reference sequence). V shed 5 bases and J 6 bases; nucleotides not matched to a gene: 9. There are 14 residues in the CDR3.

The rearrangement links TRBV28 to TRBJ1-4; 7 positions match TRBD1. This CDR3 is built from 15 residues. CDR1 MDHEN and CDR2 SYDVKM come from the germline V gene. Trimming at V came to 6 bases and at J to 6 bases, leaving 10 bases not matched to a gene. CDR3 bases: TGTGCCAGCAGACCCCTCGACAGGGTGGATGAAAAACTGTTTTTT. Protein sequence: CASRPLDRVDEKLFF.

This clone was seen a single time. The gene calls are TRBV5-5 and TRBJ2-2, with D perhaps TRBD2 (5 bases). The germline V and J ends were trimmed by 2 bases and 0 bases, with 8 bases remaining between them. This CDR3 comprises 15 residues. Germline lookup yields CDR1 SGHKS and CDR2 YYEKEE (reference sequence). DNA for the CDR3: TGTGCCAGCAGCTTCACCGGGACGAACACCGGGGAGCTGTTTTTT. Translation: CASSFTGTNTGELFF.

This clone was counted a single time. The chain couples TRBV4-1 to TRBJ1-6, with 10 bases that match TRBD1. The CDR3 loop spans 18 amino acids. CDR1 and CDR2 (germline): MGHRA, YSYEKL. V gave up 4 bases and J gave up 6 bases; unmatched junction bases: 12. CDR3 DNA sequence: TGCGCCAGCAGCCCTGACAGGGGGCTTGTTACGGCTAATTCACCCCTCCACTTT. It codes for CASSPDRGLVTANSPLHF.

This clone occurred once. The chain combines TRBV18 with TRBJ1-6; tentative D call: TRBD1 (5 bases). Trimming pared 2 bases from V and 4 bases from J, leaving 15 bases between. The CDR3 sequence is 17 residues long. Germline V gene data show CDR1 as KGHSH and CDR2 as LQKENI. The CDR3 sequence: CASSPDVGGGYNSPLHF. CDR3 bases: TGTGCCAGCTCACCAGACGTGGGGGGGGGTTATAATTCACCCCTCCACTTT. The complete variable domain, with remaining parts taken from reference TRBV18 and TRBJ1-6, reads NAGVMQNPRHLVRRRGQEARLRCSPMKGHSHVYWYRQLPEEGLKFMVYLQKENIIDESGMPKERFSAEFPKEGPSILRIQQVVRGDSAAYFCASSPDVGGGYNSPLHFGNGTRLTVT.

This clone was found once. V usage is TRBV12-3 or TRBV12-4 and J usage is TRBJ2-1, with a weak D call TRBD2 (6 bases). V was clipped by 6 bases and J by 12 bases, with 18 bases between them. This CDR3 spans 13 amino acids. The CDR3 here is CASSPGVAEGQFF. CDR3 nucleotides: TGTGCCAGCAGCCCTGGGGTAGCGGAGGGGCAGTTCTTC.

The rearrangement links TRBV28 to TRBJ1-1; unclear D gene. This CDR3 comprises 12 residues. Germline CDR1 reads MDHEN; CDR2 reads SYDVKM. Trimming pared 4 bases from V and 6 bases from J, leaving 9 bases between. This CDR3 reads CASSSGLSEAFF. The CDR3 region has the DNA TGTGCCAGCAGTTCCGGACTATCTGAAGCTTTCTTT.

The CDR3 DNA is TGTGCCAGCAGCTTGGACAGGTGGGGTGAAAAACTGTTTTTT. Translated, it gives CASSLDRWGEKLFF. This chain joins TRBV5-6 and TRBJ1-4; TRBD1 might be the D (5 bases). CDR1 and CDR2 from the germline V gene are SGHDT and YYEEEE. The CDR3 has 14 amino acids. The ends were cut back, 0 bases at V and 7 bases at J, with 10 bases in the middle. The complete variable domain, with remaining parts taken from reference TRBV5-6 and TRBJ1-4, reads DAGVTQSPTHLIKTRGQQVTLRCSPKSGHDTVSWYQQALGQGPQFIFQYYEEEERQRGNFPDRFSGHQFPNYSSELNVNALLLGDSALYLCASSLDRWGEKLFFGSGTQLSVL.

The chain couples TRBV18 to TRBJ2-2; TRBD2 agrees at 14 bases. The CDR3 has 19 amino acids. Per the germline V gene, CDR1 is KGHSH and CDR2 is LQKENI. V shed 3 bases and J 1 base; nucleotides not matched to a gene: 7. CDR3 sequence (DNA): TGTGCCAGCTCACCTCCGGGACTAGCGGGGGCCAGGAACACCGGGGAGCTGTTTTTT. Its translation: CASSPPGLAGARNTGELFF.

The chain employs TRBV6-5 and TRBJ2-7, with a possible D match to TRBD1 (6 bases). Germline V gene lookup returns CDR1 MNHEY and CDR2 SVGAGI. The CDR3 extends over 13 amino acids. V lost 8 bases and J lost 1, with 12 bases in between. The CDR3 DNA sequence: TGTGCCAGCGCCTCGACAGGTTCCTACGAGCAGTACTTC. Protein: CASASTGSYEQYF.

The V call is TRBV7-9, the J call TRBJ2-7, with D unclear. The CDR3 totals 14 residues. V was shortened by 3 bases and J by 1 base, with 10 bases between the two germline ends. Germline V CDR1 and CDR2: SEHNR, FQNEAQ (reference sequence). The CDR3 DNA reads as TGTGCCAGCAGCTTTTCAAGCGCATCCTACGAGCAGTACTTC. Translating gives CASSFSSASYEQYF.

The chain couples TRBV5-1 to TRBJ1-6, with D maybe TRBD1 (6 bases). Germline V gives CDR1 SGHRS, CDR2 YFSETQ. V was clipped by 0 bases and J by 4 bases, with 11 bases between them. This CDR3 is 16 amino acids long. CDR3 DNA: TGCGCCAGCAGCTTGGCCTCTCAGGGGTATAATTCACCCCTCCACTTT. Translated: CASSLASQGYNSPLHF.

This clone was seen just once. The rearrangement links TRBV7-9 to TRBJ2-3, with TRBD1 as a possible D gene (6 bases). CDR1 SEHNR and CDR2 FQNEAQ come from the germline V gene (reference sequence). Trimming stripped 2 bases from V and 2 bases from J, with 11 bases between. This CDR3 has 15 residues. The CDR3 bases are TGTGCCAGCAGCTTAATGACAGGCTTCACAGATACGCAGTATTTT. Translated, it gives CASSLMTGFTDTQYF.

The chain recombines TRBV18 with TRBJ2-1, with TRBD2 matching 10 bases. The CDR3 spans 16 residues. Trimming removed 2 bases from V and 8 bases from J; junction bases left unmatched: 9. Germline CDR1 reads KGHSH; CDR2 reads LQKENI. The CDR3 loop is CASSPVGTSVSDEQFF. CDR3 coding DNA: TGTGCCAGCTCACCAGTCGGGACTAGCGTTTCCGATGAGCAGTTCTTC.

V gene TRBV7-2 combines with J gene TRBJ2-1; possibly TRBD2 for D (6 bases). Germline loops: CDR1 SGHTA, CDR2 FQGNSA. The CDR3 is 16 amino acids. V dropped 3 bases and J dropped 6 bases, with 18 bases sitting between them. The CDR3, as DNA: TGTGCCAGCAGCTTTTTTTCGGGACTCCCAACCAATGAGCAGTTCTTC. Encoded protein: CASSFFSGLPTNEQFF.

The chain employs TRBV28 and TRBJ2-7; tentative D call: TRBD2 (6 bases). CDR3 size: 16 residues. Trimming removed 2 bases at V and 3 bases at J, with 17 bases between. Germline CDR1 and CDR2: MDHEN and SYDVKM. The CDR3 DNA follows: TGTGCCAGCAGTTTACCCCCCGGGGAGGCCAACTACGAGCAGTACTTC. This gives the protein CASSLPPGEANYEQYF.

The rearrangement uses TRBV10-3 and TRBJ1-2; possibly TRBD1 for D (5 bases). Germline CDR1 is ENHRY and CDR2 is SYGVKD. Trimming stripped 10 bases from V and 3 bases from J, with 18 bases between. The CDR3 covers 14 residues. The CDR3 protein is CATQAAGLDYGYTF. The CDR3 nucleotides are TGTGCCACCCAGGCGGCAGGGTTGGACTATGGCTACACCTTC.

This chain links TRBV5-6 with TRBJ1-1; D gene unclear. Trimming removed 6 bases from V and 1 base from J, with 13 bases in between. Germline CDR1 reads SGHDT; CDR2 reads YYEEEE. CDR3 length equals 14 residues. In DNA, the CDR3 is TGTGCCAGCACCTCCTGGGCAGGGAACACTGAAGCTTTCTTT. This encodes CASTSWAGNTEAFF.